This passage covers 32 T cell receptor beta chains from one sample sequenced in a study of vaccination effects on CD4 cells after COVID-19. Repertoires were generated with immunoSEQ multiplex PCR, while TCRdb's copy carries only in-frame clones and drops some. The sample yields around 25,000 clones, nearly 80% seen once. Their cognate antigens are unknown. Antigen-specific CD4+ T cells were first expanded with viral peptide pools by the ViraFEST assay and only then sequenced. Investigators separated out CD4+ T cells once around nine days of culture had passed. Participants were given two doses of BNT162b2 or mRNA-1273 vaccine. The sample here was CD4+ T cells from PBMCs cultured with SARS-CoV-2 spike peptides, taken after COVID-19 vaccination. These receptors all stem from a human donor who received a COVID-19 vaccine. Some clones in this sample may be carry-over from other donors' samples.

The CDR3 spells CASSAGTTYEQYV. The DNA of the CDR3 is TGTGCCAGCAGCGCCGGGACCACCTACGAGCAGTACGTC. This chain connects TRBV7-2 to TRBJ2-7; D is perhaps TRBD1 or TRBD2 (5 bases each). Trimming removed 5 bases from V and 2 bases from J, with 10 bases in between. From germline, CDR1 is SGHTA and CDR2 FQGNSA. CDR3 length: 13 residues.

This clone was seen a single time. V is TRBV12-3 or TRBV12-4 and J is TRBJ1-4; tentatively, D is TRBD1 (6 bases). V was trimmed by 4 bases and J by 10 bases, leaving 13 bases between them. The CDR3 runs to 13 residues. CDR3 sequence (DNA): TGTGCCAGCAGTTCGCAAGGGGGGGGAAAACTGTTTTTT. It codes for CASSSQGGGKLFF.

This sequence joins TRBV2 and TRBJ2-5, with a possible D match to TRBD1 (5 bases). V was trimmed by 1 base and J by 9 bases, leaving 15 bases between them. The CDR3 covers 14 residues. Per the germline V gene, CDR1 is SNHLY and CDR2 is FYNNEI. The CDR3 loop is CASSEDIGVGPQYF. The CDR3 DNA follows: TGTGCCAGCAGTGAAGACATCGGAGTGGGGCCCCAGTACTTC.

This clone appeared once. V usage is TRBV5-4 and J usage is TRBJ2-3, with 7 positions matching TRBD1. The germline gives CDR1 SGHNT, CDR2 YYREEE (reference sequence). CDR3 size: 15 residues. Trimming removed 0 bases from V and 3 bases from J; junction bases left unmatched: 4. The CDR3 bases are TGTGCCAGCAGCTTGGGACAGGGATTGACAGATACGCAGTATTTT. Protein sequence: CASSLGQGLTDTQYF.

The chain carries TRBV5-1 and TRBJ1-1; D is perhaps TRBD1 (5 bases). Germline lookup yields CDR1 SGHRS and CDR2 YFSETQ. V lost 0 bases, J lost 1 base, and 10 bases lay in between. The CDR3 is made up of 15 amino acids. CDR3 DNA sequence: TGCGCCAGCAGCTTGGTTGGCGGGGCGAACACTGAAGCTTTCTTT. It yields the protein CASSLVGGANTEAFF. Based on the CDR3 plus reference TRBV5-1 and TRBJ1-1, the full variable domain is KAGVTQTPRYLIKTRGQQVTLSCSPISGHRSVSWYQQTPGQGLQFLFEYFSETQRNKGNFPGRFSGRQFSNSRSEMNVSTLELGDSALYLCASSLVGGANTEAFFGQGTRLTVV.

The chain links TRBV6-7 to TRBJ2-5; TRBD1 matches 10 bases. TRBV6-7 is known as an ORF, though its function is uncertain. Trimming removed 6 bases from V and 5 bases from J; junction bases left unmatched: 9. The CDR3 contains 15 residues. This CDR3 reads CASSHGQGGAETQYF. CDR3 DNA sequence: TGTGCCAGCAGCCACGGACAGGGGGGTGCTGAGACCCAGTACTTC.

The rearrangement links TRBV12-3 or TRBV12-4 to TRBJ1-4; no reliable D call. There are 13 residues in the CDR3. V lost 1 base, J lost 7 bases, and 7 bases lay in between. As DNA, the CDR3 is TGTGCCAGCAGTTTAGGTTACGGTGAAAAACTGTTTTTT. Its translation: CASSLGYGEKLFF.

Here the CDR3 reads CASKLAGGPVQETQYF. Here the CDR3 DNA reads TGTGCCAGCAAACTAGCGGGGGGGCCGGTCCAAGAGACCCAGTACTTC. This chain links TRBV7-2 with TRBJ2-5; 13 nucleotides line up with TRBD2. This CDR3 region has 16 residues. The V and J ends lost 7 bases and 1 base, in that order; junction bases with no gene match: 6. Germline-derived CDR1 and CDR2 are SGHTA and FQGNSA.

The chain is built from TRBV7-2 and TRBJ2-3, with TRBD1 as a possible D gene (5 bases). The CDR3 loop spans 19 amino acids. Germline V CDR1 and CDR2: SGHTA, FQGNSA. The ends were cut back, 5 bases at V and 3 bases at J, with 27 bases in the middle. CDR3 nucleotides: TGTGCCAGCAGCCCGCGGCCGTTTCTTCCTGGTAAGGGGACAGATACGCAGTATTTT. It yields the protein CASSPRPFLPGKGTDTQYF.

This clone has just a few counts. The V and J genes are TRBV10-1 and TRBJ2-1; D is uncertain. This CDR3 is 16 amino acids long. CDR1 and CDR2 from the germline V gene are WNHNN and SYGVQD (reference sequence). Trimming took off 6 bases at V and 0 bases at J, with 15 bases between the two ends. The CDR3 loop is CASSLHIPSSYNEQFF. The CDR3 DNA reads TGCGCCAGCAGCCTCCATATACCGAGCTCCTACAATGAGCAGTTCTTC.

This sequence joins TRBV10-1 and TRBJ2-5; TRBD2 is a possible D gene (6 bases). Trimming took off 4 bases at V and 3 bases at J, with 9 bases between the two ends. The CDR3 totals 13 residues. The germline V gene encodes CDR1 WNHNN and CDR2 SYGVQD (reference sequence). The CDR3 sequence is CASSVGGEETQYF. Written as DNA, the CDR3 is TGCGCCAGCAGTGTCGGAGGGGAAGAGACCCAGTACTTC.

V gene TRBV30 combines with J gene TRBJ1-4; D gene unclear. Trimming left V 0 bases short and J 8 bases short, with 7 bases between. The CDR3 loop spans 12 amino acids. Germline V gives CDR1 GTSNPN, CDR2 SVGIG (reference sequence). CDR3 nucleotides: TGTGCCTGGAGTGTAGTGGGCGAAAAACTGTTTTTT. Encoded protein: CAWSVVGEKLFF. Supplemented by reference TRBV30 and TRBJ1-4, the full variable domain reads SQTIHQWPATLVQPVGSPLSLECTVEGTSNPNLYWYRQAAGRGLQLLFYSVGIGQISSEVPQNLSASRPQDRQFILSSKKLLLSDSGFYLCAWSVVGEKLFFGSGTQLSVL.

The V call is TRBV6-5, the J call TRBJ1-2; no definite D call. CDR1 and CDR2 from the germline V gene are MNHEY and SVGAGI. The CDR3 loop spans 14 amino acids. V dropped 7 bases and J dropped 0 bases, with 12 bases sitting between them. CDR3 DNA sequence: TGTGCCAGCAATGGAAGAGAAGCTAACTATGGCTACACCTTC. Its protein product is CASNGREANYGYTF.

A few counts support this clone. The J gene is TRBJ2-4, the V gene TRBV12-3 or TRBV12-4; 7 nucleotides align to TRBD1. J gave up 3 bases and V 5 bases, and 1 base lay outside the gene matches. The CDR3 contains 13 residues. Here the CDR3 DNA reads TGTGCCAGCAGTCGGGACAGCAAAAACATTCAGTACTTC. It is translated as CASSRDSKNIQYF.

This clone came up once. The chain has TRBV4-1 and TRBJ1-4; TRBD1 is a possible D gene (5 bases). V shed 5 bases and J shed 4 bases, with 23 bases lying between them. The length of the CDR3 is 18 residues. Germline CDR1 and CDR2: MGHRA and YSYEKL. The CDR3 nucleotides read TGCGCCAGCAGCAAGAGGATCCCCGAGGGGCCAAGTAATGAAAAACTGTTTTTT. As protein: CASSKRIPEGPSNEKLFF.

The chain carries TRBV10-1 and TRBJ2-1, with 9 bases matching TRBD2. Trimming at V came to 4 bases and at J to 8 bases, leaving 6 bases not matched to a gene. The germline V gene has CDR1 WNHNN and CDR2 SYGVQD (reference sequence). CDR3 length: 14 amino acids. The CDR3 DNA follows: TGCGCCAGCAGTGGCGGGGGGGCCTCGGATGAGCAGTTCTTC. Protein: CASSGGGASDEQFF.

This clone came up a few times. The CDR3 region is CASSSWDTQYF. CDR3 sequence (DNA): TGCGCCAGCAGCTCATGGGATACGCAGTATTTT. The chain joins TRBV5-1 to TRBJ2-3; no firm D call. The CDR3 sequence is 11 residues long. Germline CDR1 is SGHRS and CDR2 is YFSETQ. V lost 3 bases to trimming and J lost 6 bases, with 5 bases between them. Supplemented by reference TRBV5-1 and TRBJ2-3, the full variable domain reads KAGVTQTPRYLIKTRGQQVTLSCSPISGHRSVSWYQQTPGQGLQFLFEYFSETQRNKGNFPGRFSGRQFSNSRSEMNVSTLELGDSALYLCASSSWDTQYFGPGTRLTVL.

The V gene is TRBV5-6, the J gene TRBJ2-4, with D uncertain. This CDR3 is built from 14 residues. Germline V lookup: CDR1 SGHDT, CDR2 YYEEEE. Trimming took 0 bases from V and 1 from J, leaving 5 bases between them. CDR3 bases: TGTGCCAGCAGCTTGGTGGAGGCCAAAAACATTCAGTACTTC. It yields the protein CASSLVEAKNIQYF.

V and J are TRBV10-3 and TRBJ1-5; 7 nucleotides line up with TRBD1. The CDR3 covers 15 residues. J gave up 9 bases and V 0 bases, and 8 bases lay outside the gene matches. Germline values: CDR1 ENHRY, CDR2 SYGVKD. The CDR3 bases are TGTGCCATCAGTGAGTCGGCAGGGGGTGAAGGGCCCCAGCATTTT. The encoded protein is CAISESAGGEGPQHF.

The V call is TRBV7-9, the J call TRBJ1-6; D unclear. There are 14 residues in the CDR3. Per the germline V gene, CDR1 is SEHNR and CDR2 is FQNEAQ (reference sequence). V was shortened by 1 base and J by 10 bases, with 11 bases between the two germline ends. CDR3: CASSLGRLESPLHF. The CDR3 coding sequence is TGTGCCAGCAGCTTAGGTCGCCTCGAGTCACCCCTCCACTTT.

This chain links TRBV15 with TRBJ2-5, with a possible D match to TRBD2 (6 bases). V gave up 2 bases and J gave up 7 bases, with 11 bases separating them. Germline V gene lookup returns CDR1 LNHNV and CDR2 YYDKDF (reference sequence). This CDR3 spans 13 amino acids. The CDR3 sequence: CATSRSGQGTQYF. The DNA for the CDR3 is TGTGCCACCAGCAGAAGCGGGCAGGGGACCCAGTACTTC.

The chain employs TRBV6-6 and TRBJ1-1, with 7 bases matching TRBD1. Germline assignment: CDR1 MNHNY and CDR2 SVGAGI (reference sequence). This CDR3 is 16 amino acids long. V shed 2 bases and J 4 bases; nucleotides not matched to a gene: 10. In nucleotides, the CDR3 is TGTGCCAGCAGTTACCCTGCGTCCAGGGGGGGCACTGAAGCTTTCTTT. Amino acids: CASSYPASRGGTEAFF.

This clone showed up just once. The V gene is TRBV7-8, the J gene TRBJ2-2; D is unresolved. V was pared by 5 bases and J by 0 bases, with 7 bases between. Germline assignment: CDR1 SGHVS and CDR2 FQNEAQ. This CDR3 comprises 14 residues. The CDR3, as DNA: TGTGCCAGCAGCCCTCTAGCGAACACCGGGGAGCTGTTTTTT. Its protein is CASSPLANTGELFF. The full variable domain, its missing parts supplied by reference TRBV7-8 and TRBJ2-2, is GAGVSQSPRYKVAKRGQDVALRCDPISGHVSLFWYQQALGQGPEFLTYFQNEAQLDKSGLPSDRFFAERPEGSVSTLKIQRTQQEDSAVYLCASSPLANTGELFFGEGSRLTVL.

This chain links TRBV7-2 with TRBJ2-1, with D perhaps TRBD1 or TRBD2 (5 bases each). The CDR3 length is 15 residues. V was shortened by 1 base and J by 5 bases, with 12 bases between the two germline ends. Germline CDR1 and CDR2: SGHTA and FQGNSA. The CDR3 loop is CASSLVGVDHNEQFF. CDR3 DNA sequence: TGTGCCAGCAGCTTAGTGGGGGTCGACCACAATGAGCAGTTCTTC. The whole variable domain, filled in from reference TRBV7-2 and TRBJ2-1, reads GAGVSQSPSNKVTEKGKDVELRCDPISGHTALYWYRQSLGQGLEFLIYFQGNSAPDKSGLPSDRFSAERTGGSVSTLTIQRTQQEDSAVYLCASSLVGVDHNEQFFGPGTRLTVL.

CDR3 coding DNA: TGTGCCAGCAGTGACCAGGGAGCCTACAATGAGCAGTTCTTC. Protein product: CASSDQGAYNEQFF. The J gene is TRBJ2-1, the V gene TRBV2; the D gene could be TRBD1 or TRBD2 (5 bases each). Trimming took off 3 bases at V and 2 bases at J, with 8 bases between the two ends. This CDR3 has 14 residues. Germline V gives CDR1 SNHLY, CDR2 FYNNEI.

The genes are TRBV12-3 or TRBV12-4 and TRBJ1-5; D not certain. The length of the CDR3 is 13 residues. V was clipped by 3 bases and J by 5 bases, with 8 bases between them. The CDR3 DNA reads as TGTGCCAGCAGTTTTGGAGACGATCAGCCCCAGCATTTT. As protein: CASSFGDDQPQHF.

The gene calls are TRBV10-3 and TRBJ1-5; D unresolved. CDR1 and CDR2 from the germline V gene are ENHRY and SYGVKD. This CDR3 is 13 amino acids long. V was shortened by 7 bases and J by 3 bases, with 10 bases between the two germline ends. The chain's CDR3 is CAITGDINQPQHF. CDR3 nucleotide sequence: TGTGCCATCACCGGGGATATCAATCAGCCCCAGCATTTT.

J is TRBJ2-3 and V is TRBV3-1 (or the pseudogene TRBV3-2), with a possible D match to TRBD1 (8 bases). CDR3 length: 14 residues. Between the trimmed V and J ends, which lost 5 bases and 9 bases, there was a span of 18 bases. The germline V gene has CDR1 LGHDT and CDR2 YNNKEL (reference sequence). CDR3: CASSTLQGGRTQYF. CDR3 DNA sequence: TGTGCCAGCAGCACTCTACAGGGGGGGAGGACGCAGTATTTT.

The J gene is TRBJ2-5, the V gene TRBV29-1; D gene ambiguous. In germline, CDR1 is SQVTM, CDR2 ANQGSEA. The V end was cut by 6 bases, the J end by 1 base, with 12 bases between. The CDR3 loop spans 13 amino acids. The CDR3 region has the DNA TGCAGCGTGCGTAGGACCGTCCAAGAGACCCAGTACTTC. Its translation is CSVRRTVQETQYF.

The rearrangement links TRBV6-6 to TRBJ1-5; possible D gene TRBD1, 5 bases. CDR3 length equals 16 residues. V was shortened by 5 bases and J by 7 bases, with 21 bases between the two germline ends. Per germline, CDR1 MNHNY and CDR2 SVGAGI (reference sequence). The CDR3 sequence: CASSRMGPTLTQPQHF. Here the CDR3 DNA reads TGTGCCAGCAGTCGAATGGGACCCACTCTGACCCAGCCCCAGCATTTT.

The chain joins TRBV19 to TRBJ1-6, with a weak D call TRBD1 (6 bases). The CDR3 is made up of 16 amino acids. CDR1 and CDR2 (germline): LNHDA, SQIVND (reference sequence). Trimming took 8 bases from V and 1 from J, leaving 15 bases between them. CDR3 nucleotides: TGTGCCAGTGGCGCCCGGAGGGGGTCCTATAATTCACCCCTCCACTTT. Translated: CASGARRGSYNSPLHF.

V and J are TRBV20-1 and TRBJ1-2, with 8 bases identical to TRBD1. Germline V gene lookup returns CDR1 DFQATT and CDR2 SNEGSKA (reference sequence). The CDR3 totals 15 residues. V lost 3 bases, J lost 0 bases, and 6 bases stayed unmatched. CDR3 nucleotides: TGCAGTGCTAGTCCGCAGGGGGCGCCTAACTATGGCTACACCTTC. It encodes CSASPQGAPNYGYTF.